A single T cell receptor beta chain is shown here with its context. The antigen it binds to is not known. No qualities accompany the bases; no much larger clone lies one base away. The data were taken from a study of blood T cells in healthy people across ages (dated by TCRdb to between 2014 and 2017). Some background on the complete study: Template switching captured roughly one uniquely barcoded TCR beta cDNA molecule per two T cells in model experiments. To avoid experimental bias, donors of different ages were distributed randomly across sequencing lanes. The study measured age-related changes in TCR beta repertoire diversity using deep sequencing normalized with unique cDNA molecular identifiers. The study analyzed two additional independent replicas of 1 million unique cDNA reads from the same blood draw for two donors, one aged 18 to 30 and one aged 80 or older. Donors were grouped into four age groups: young (average roughly 17 years), middle-aged (roughly 38), aged (approximately 67) and long-lived (about 90). Paper-wide results and their limitations: Compared with the aged group, more naive CD4+ T cells, fewer expanded clones and increased TCR diversity were shown by the long-lived group, suggesting age selection. Since profiling was done on bulk unsorted PBMCs, naive and antigen-experienced compartments could not be conclusively compared. Observed TCR beta diversity per million T cells fell roughly linearly with age, and a significant reduction was already apparent by age around 36. There was a strong correlation between observed TCR beta diversity and the percentage of naive T cells measured by flow cytometry. Because the CMV infection status of the donors was unknown, age-related changes in expanded clonotypes may potentially have been confounded. Total diversity estimates from one million sequenced T cells were considered lower bounds and underestimates.

Donors were a few dozen systemically healthy Caucasian individuals from Russia aged 6 to 90 years. Each donor gave about 11 milliliters of peripheral blood, drawn into EDTA-treated Vacutainer tubes. Ficoll-Paque density-gradient centrifugation was used to isolate PBMCs, with at least 6.5 million per sample. Total RNA, at least 6 micrograms per sample, was extracted from PBMCs with Trizol reagent. For every donor, an aliquot of PBMCs went through flow cytometry to measure the percentages of naive CD45RAhigh/CD27high T cells. Library creation used 5' RACE. TCRdb names Illumina HiSeq 2500 as the instrument used. A second PCR of about 7 to 12 cycles was run with a J-beta primer mix and a sample-barcoded 5' primer. Each TCR beta cDNA molecule received a unique molecular identifier from a template-switch 5' adaptor carrying 12 random nucleotides. Each sample yielded at least 2.5 million CDR3-containing paired-end reads. All of the RNA was converted into first-strand cDNA using the Mint cDNA synthesis kit, with a TRBC-specific oligonucleotide serving as the primer. After uracil-DNA glycosylase treatment, a first 18-cycle PCR used universal primers M1SS and BC2_uni_R on all cDNA. Per the source publication's procedure: For normalization, 1 million high-quality reads were randomly selected from each sample, with every read carrying a distinct molecular identifier. Instead of being binned into consensus sequences, reads that shared molecular identifiers were thrown out. MiTCR, set to a Q25 quality threshold and the strictest error-elimination algorithm, was used for CDR3 identification, clonotype clustering and error correction. A nonparametric unseen species model with Euler transformation was used to estimate a lower bound on total TCR beta diversity. The public reads were reprocessed in TCRdb via fastp at Q25 and MiXCR, keeping in-frame beta chains. One record per CDR3 amino acid sequence lists the most common genes and DNA. The V and J calls, along with clone size, are taken from TCRdb and not from the paper's own processing. This sample holds some 750,000 distinct CDR3 sequences; approximately 22% were observed only once. 22% of the sample goes to the ten largest clones.

The sample consisted of blood. This receptor was identified in a man in his 70s in good health.

The CDR3 loop reads CASSSKDRGATNEKLFF. The base sequence is TGTGCCAGCAGCTCGAAGGACAGGGGGGCAACTAATGAAAAACTGTTTTTT. The chain couples TRBV5-6 to TRBJ1-4, with 10 bases aligning to TRBD1. The germline V and J ends show losses of 3 bases and 0 bases respectively, and no gene match explains 5 bases of the junction. Sequences SGHDT (CDR1) and YYEEEE (CDR2) are obtained from the germline V gene. The CDR3 goes from the cysteine to the phenylalanine over 17 residues. Of all the DNA, just the CDR3 is kept, 51 bases in frame from base 1.